This paragraph covers one T cell receptor (beta chain) sequence. What antigen it recognizes has not been identified. The junction differs from germline at one of its ends, possibly a read error. Expansion of CD8+CD57+ cells had been shown by flow cytometry in the patients chosen for sequencing. Every patient had a diagnosis of severe acquired aplastic anemia based on International Study of Aplastic Anemia and Agranulocytosis and Camitta criteria. At the time blood was sampled, none of the patients had received any therapy. In this study, sorted CD4+ and CD8+ T cells from the blood of healthy subjects and of severe aplastic anemia patients had their TCR repertoires deep-sequenced. In the USA, patient enrollment took place under clinicaltrials.gov protocols 00001620, 01623167, 00001397, 00071045, 00081523 and 00961064. Ficoll-Paque density gradient centrifugation was used to isolate peripheral blood mononuclear cells. CD4+ and CD8+ T cells were sorted by FACS or magnetic beads before DNA extraction.

TCR beta VDJ combination and CDR3 sequence profiling used genomic DNA as the template. TCR repertoire sequencing was run on an Illumina HiSeq 2000. The original methods were these. Repertoires were assessed using TRBV/TRBJ rearrangement plots, CDR3 size and DJ length profiles, and Simpson's diversity index. Whichever DNA sequence was most abundant in the deep sequencing data was defined as the immunodominant clone. CDR3 amino acid sequences were screened for sharing across subjects and were compared with published repertoires and the VDJdb database. Clones were called with MiXCR by TCRdb after fastp trimmed the public reads at Q25, and only in-frame beta chains were retained. CDR3 protein sequences are deduplicated, and each keeps its most common genes and DNA. TCRdb's processing, not the study's, gives the V and J calls here. This sample gives 200,000 to 300,000 distinct CDR3 sequences in total; approximately 79% of them show up just once. Of the sample, 40% to 50% is held by the ten largest clones.

This sample stems from a study of CD8+CD57+ T cells in acquired aplastic anemia listed by TCRdb under 2018. At the level of the whole study: A mean of about 3 ug of DNA, ranging from roughly 0.19 to 27.4 ug, was extracted from sorted CD4+ and CD8+ cells. A CD8+CD57+ expansion meant a frequency higher than the mean frequency seen in healthy subjects. Here is what the overall study found, with its caveats: No significant difference in CD8+ Simpson's diversity was found between patients and healthy controls (P=0.060). Approximately 27 CD8+ CDR3 sequences were found in both patients and controls but appeared to be highly expressed in patients and within the immunodominant clones of the patients.

The CDR3 runs 14 amino acids, cysteine and phenylalanine included. Only the CDR3 portion is preserved as DNA: 42 bases, with reading frame beginning at the first base. From the germline V gene (reference sequence), CDR1 is SEHNR and CDR2 is FQNEAQ. The sequence is built from TRBV7-9 and TRBJ2-3, with the D gene not clear enough to name. Sequencing was done on a sample of sorted CD4+, CD8+, or CD8+CD57+ T cells (not recorded which) from PBMCs. The receptor was isolated from a human donor with aplastic anemia. The CDR3 loop reads CASSSARLLSPLHF. The nucleotide sequence reads TGTGCCAGCAGCTCAGCCAGATTACTTTCACCGCTGCACTTT.